A single sample is the source of the 8 T cell receptor beta chains below, sequenced in a study of long-term antiretroviral therapy in people with HIV. The run of the v3.0 immunoSEQ assay was at survey level. Profiled with immunoSEQ multiplex PCR; TCRdb holds only in-frame clones, not every one. The sample carries tens of thousands of clones, 80% to 85% recorded once. The specimen was unsorted PBMCs, collected 0.4 years after starting antiretroviral therapy. The receptors shown here come from a middle-aged man with HIV.

The CDR3 loop is CASTQMGRRNTGELFF. For the CDR3, the DNA is TGTGCCAGCACCCAGATGGGACGAAGAAACACCGGGGAGCTGTTTTTT. The chain employs TRBV7-9 and TRBJ2-2, with D perhaps given as TRBD1 or TRBD2 (5 bases each). This CDR3 region has 16 residues. Germline V gene lookup returns CDR1 SEHNR and CDR2 FQNEAQ (reference sequence). V lost 7 bases to trimming and J lost 2 bases, with 17 bases between them.

This chain links TRBV6-4 with TRBJ1-1; 7 bases agree with TRBD1. V shed 6 bases and J 4 bases; nucleotides not matched to a gene: 5. The CDR3 has 13 amino acids. The germline V gene has CDR1 MRHNA and CDR2 SNTAGT. The CDR3 DNA follows: TGTGCCAGCAGACTGACAGGGAGCACTGAAGCTTTCTTT. This translates into CASRLTGSTEAFF.

This clone is a singleton in its sample. The J gene is TRBJ2-3, the V gene TRBV29-1; either TRBD1 or TRBD2 may supply D (6 bases each). Trimming took 1 base from V and 6 from J, leaving 17 bases between them. CDR3 length: 15 amino acids. CDR1 SQVTM and CDR2 ANQGSEA come from the germline V gene. CDR3 DNA sequence: TGCAGCGTTGAAGGGATGGGGGGCGCAGCCGATACGCAGTATTTT. Translated, it gives CSVEGMGGAADTQYF.

This chain uses TRBV4-3 with TRBJ2-5, with TRBD2 matching over 7 bases. V lost 0 bases, J lost 4 bases, and 11 bases stayed unmatched. CDR3 size: 17 residues. CDR1 LGHNA and CDR2 YSLEER come from the germline V gene. The CDR3 region is CASSQERLAVVGETQYF. DNA of the CDR3: TGCGCCAGCAGCCAAGAGCGGCTAGCGGTAGTAGGAGAGACCCAGTACTTC.

This clone was detected only once. CDR3 coding DNA: TGCGCCAGCCGCCTATCAGGTGGGGGCGCAGATACGCAGTATTTT. Its protein product is CASRLSGGGADTQYF. This chain links TRBV5-1 with TRBJ2-3; the D gene is possibly TRBD1 (6 bases). Germline V CDR1 and CDR2: SGHRS, YFSETQ. The CDR3 spans 15 residues. V shed 7 bases and J shed 4 bases, with 19 bases lying between them.

The genes are TRBV5-4 and TRBJ1-1; D not certain. V was trimmed by 0 bases and J by 3 bases, leaving 3 bases between them. CDR1 and CDR2 (germline): SGHNT, YYREEE (reference sequence). There are 12 residues in the CDR3. CDR3 residues: CASSLAHTEAFF. The CDR3 bases are TGTGCCAGCAGCTTGGCTCACACTGAAGCTTTCTTT.

The V and J genes are TRBV28 and TRBJ2-7; 8 bases fit TRBD1. The CDR3 is made up of 14 amino acids. Germline V gene lookup returns CDR1 MDHEN and CDR2 SYDVKM. V dropped 7 bases and J dropped 5; count of bases not matched to a gene: 10. CDR3 DNA: TGTGCCAGCATCCTGGACAGGGCCCACCACGAGCAGTACTTC. It encodes CASILDRAHHEQYF.

This clone was seen just once. The J gene is TRBJ1-2, the V gene TRBV30; 7 bases line up with TRBD1. Germline loops: CDR1 GTSNPN, CDR2 SVGIG (reference sequence). The J segment lost 4 bases and the V segment lost 5 bases, leaving 10 bases of the junction unmatched. The CDR3 loop spans 14 amino acids. CDR3 in DNA: TGTGCCTGGTGGGACAGTGGCCCCTTCTATGGCTACACCTTC. Amino acids: CAWWDSGPFYGYTF.